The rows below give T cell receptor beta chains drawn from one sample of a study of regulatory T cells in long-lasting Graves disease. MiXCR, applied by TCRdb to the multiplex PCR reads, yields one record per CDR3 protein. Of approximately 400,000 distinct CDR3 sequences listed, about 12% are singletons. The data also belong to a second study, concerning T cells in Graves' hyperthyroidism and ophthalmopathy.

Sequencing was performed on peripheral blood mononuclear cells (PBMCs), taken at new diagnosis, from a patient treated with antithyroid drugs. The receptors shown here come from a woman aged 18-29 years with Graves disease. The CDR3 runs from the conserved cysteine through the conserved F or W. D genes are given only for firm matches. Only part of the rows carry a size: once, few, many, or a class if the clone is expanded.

CDR3nt: TGTGCCAGCAGCTTAGCATCATTCTACGAGCAGTACTTC
CDR3aa: CASSLASFYEQYF
abundance: many
len: 13
d_gene: NA
v_gene: TRBV7-2
j_gene: TRBJ2-7

CDR3nt: TGTGCCAGTAGAAGGACGGAGGAAGCTTTCTTT
CDR3aa: CASRRTEEAFF
abundance: few
len: 11
d_gene: NA
v_gene: TRBV19
j_gene: TRBJ1-1

CDR3nt: TGTGCCAGCAGTTTAGGACTAGGGAAGAGCTCCTACAATGAGCAGTTCTTC
CDR3aa: CASSLGLGKSSYNEQFF
abundance: NA
len: 17
d_gene: NA
v_gene: TRBV12-3/TRBV12-4
j_gene: TRBJ2-1

CDR3nt: TGTGCCAGCAGCTCAGGACGGGACAGGGGGTATGGCTACACCTTC
CDR3aa: CASSSGRDRGYGYTF
abundance: many
len: 15
d_gene: TRBD1
v_gene: TRBV5-5
j_gene: TRBJ1-2

CDR3nt: TGTGCCAGCAGTTACTCTGCTAGGGGGGTTTCAGCTTTCTTT
CDR3aa: CASSYSARGVSAFF
abundance: many
len: 14
d_gene: NA
v_gene: TRBV6-2/TRBV6-3
j_gene: TRBJ1-1

CDR3nt: TGCGCCAGCAGCTTTAATGGGGCTGCGTCCTACGAGCAGTACTTC
CDR3aa: CASSFNGAASYEQYF
abundance: NA
len: 15
d_gene: NA
v_gene: TRBV5-1
j_gene: TRBJ2-7

CDR3nt: TGTGCCAGCAGTTTTGCGACTAGCGGGGGCCAAGAGACCCAGTACTTC
CDR3aa: CASSFATSGGQETQYF
abundance: many
len: 16
d_gene: TRBD2
v_gene: TRBV28
j_gene: TRBJ2-5

CDR3nt: TGTACCAGCAGTTACTCGGCAGGCTTTGGCTACACCTTC
CDR3aa: CTSSYSAGFGYTF
abundance: few
len: 13
d_gene: NA
v_gene: TRBV6-5
j_gene: TRBJ1-2

CDR3nt: TGTGCCAGCAGTGTGGACAGAACCTCTGGAAACACCATATATTTT
CDR3aa: CASSVDRTSGNTIYF
abundance: few
len: 15
d_gene: NA
v_gene: TRBV2
j_gene: TRBJ1-3

CDR3nt: TGTGCCAGCAGCTTGGGTCCGCGGGGGGCAGATACGCAGTATTTT
CDR3aa: CASSLGPRGADTQYF
abundance: many
len: 15
d_gene: TRBD2
v_gene: TRBV11-2
j_gene: TRBJ2-3

CDR3nt: TGTGCCAGTACGAGTTCCCCCGATGGCTACACCTTC
CDR3aa: CASTSSPDGYTF
abundance: many
len: 12
d_gene: NA
v_gene: TRBV19
j_gene: TRBJ1-2

CDR3nt: TGCAGTGCTAGGGCAACAGGGGGAGACCAGCCCCAGCATTTT
CDR3aa: CSARATGGDQPQHF
abundance: few
len: 14
d_gene: TRBD1
v_gene: TRBV20-1
j_gene: TRBJ1-5

CDR3nt: TGCAGCGTTGAGGGGGGGGCCATCTCAACTGAAGCTTTCTTT
CDR3aa: CSVEGGAISTEAFF
abundance: few
len: 14
d_gene: NA
v_gene: TRBV29-1
j_gene: TRBJ1-1

CDR3nt: TGTGCCAGCAGCCTGACTAGCGGGGGGGGCACAGATACGCAGTATTTT
CDR3aa: CASSLTSGGGTDTQYF
abundance: many
len: 16
d_gene: TRBD2
v_gene: TRBV28
j_gene: TRBJ2-3

CDR3nt: NA
CDR3aa: CASSYLFFGQGDTEAFF
abundance: many
len: 17
d_gene: NA
v_gene: TRBV13
j_gene: TRBJ1-1

CDR3nt: TGTGCCAGCAGGAGGGGGCCAACTTCCTACGAGCAGTACTTC
CDR3aa: CASRRGPTSYEQYF
abundance: many
len: 14
d_gene: TRBD1
v_gene: TRBV28
j_gene: TRBJ2-7

CDR3nt: TGTGCCAGCAGCTTTCGGGTCCGGAGAAGTTCCTACAGTGAGCAGTTCTTC
CDR3aa: CASSFRVRRSSYSEQFF
abundance: NA
len: 17
d_gene: NA
v_gene: TRBV7-9
j_gene: TRBJ2-1

CDR3nt: TGCGCCAGCAGCCAAGTAGCAACCGGCACAGATACGCAGTATTTT
CDR3aa: CASSQVATGTDTQYF
abundance: many
len: 15
d_gene: NA
v_gene: TRBV4-3
j_gene: TRBJ2-3

CDR3nt: TGTGCCAGCAGTTTAGCTGCGGGAGCCTCAGGCGCAGATACGCAGTATTTT
CDR3aa: CASSLAAGASGADTQYF
abundance: many
len: 17
d_gene: TRBD2
v_gene: TRBV12-3/TRBV12-4
j_gene: TRBJ2-3

CDR3nt: TGTGCCAGCAGTAAAGTAGAGACCCAGTACTTC
CDR3aa: CASSKVETQYF
abundance: few
len: 11
d_gene: NA
v_gene: TRBV2
j_gene: TRBJ2-5

CDR3nt: TGTGCCAGTAGTATTAGCGGCTCCTACAATGAGCAGTTCTTC
CDR3aa: CASSISGSYNEQFF
abundance: NA
len: 14
d_gene: NA
v_gene: TRBV19
j_gene: TRBJ2-1

CDR3nt: TGTGCCAGCAGGGGACAGACGACTAATGAAAAACTGTTTTTT
CDR3aa: CASRGQTTNEKLFF
abundance: few
len: 14
d_gene: TRBD1
v_gene: TRBV6-2/TRBV6-3
j_gene: TRBJ1-4

CDR3nt: TGTGCCAGCAGTTACCTGGCGGACAGGGCGGGCCAGCCCCAGCATTTT
CDR3aa: CASSYLADRAGQPQHF
abundance: NA
len: 16
d_gene: TRBD1
v_gene: TRBV6-2/TRBV6-3
j_gene: TRBJ1-5

CDR3nt: TGTGCCAGCACAGGAGGGGCGAGCTCCTACAATGAGCAGTTCTTC
CDR3aa: CASTGGASSYNEQFF
abundance: many
len: 15
d_gene: NA
v_gene: TRBV12-3/TRBV12-4
j_gene: TRBJ2-1

CDR3nt: TGTGCCAGCAGCTTTTTTTTGGGGCTTGGGGGCCAAGAGACCCAGTACTTC
CDR3aa: CASSFFLGLGGQETQYF
abundance: few
len: 17
d_gene: NA
v_gene: TRBV7-9
j_gene: TRBJ2-5

CDR3nt: TGTGCCAGCAGCTTGCCCGGGACAGACAATGAGCAGTTCTTC
CDR3aa: CASSLPGTDNEQFF
abundance: many
len: 14
d_gene: TRBD1
v_gene: TRBV7-6
j_gene: TRBJ2-1

CDR3nt: TGTGCCAGCAGCTTAGAGGGTAGCGGCCCTTCCGGAGAAGAGACCCAGTACTTC
CDR3aa: CASSLEGSGPSGEETQYF
abundance: NA
len: 18
d_gene: NA
v_gene: TRBV7-9
j_gene: TRBJ2-5

CDR3nt: TGTGCCAGCAGGGGGATCGGACAGGGGGCTGCACCCCTCCACTTT
CDR3aa: CASRGIGQGAAPLHF
abundance: many
len: 15
d_gene: TRBD1
v_gene: TRBV27
j_gene: TRBJ1-6

CDR3nt: TGCGCCAGCAGCCTCTCGCTCTTCAGGGAGCCCGGGGAGCTGTTTTTT
CDR3aa: CASSLSLFREPGELFF
abundance: many
len: 16
d_gene: NA
v_gene: TRBV4-3
j_gene: TRBJ2-2

CDR3nt: TGTGCCAGCAGCCCTGGACTAGCGGGGGGGAATGTTGAGACCCAGTACTTC
CDR3aa: CASSPGLAGGNVETQYF
abundance: many
len: 17
d_gene: TRBD2
v_gene: TRBV7-8
j_gene: TRBJ2-5

CDR3nt: TGCAGCGTTGAACCCGGTGGGAGTGAAAAACTGTTTTTT
CDR3aa: CSVEPGGSEKLFF
abundance: few
len: 13
d_gene: NA
v_gene: TRBV29-1
j_gene: TRBJ1-4

CDR3nt: TGTGCCAGCAGCCAAGATCACCATAGCTCTGGAAACACCATATATTTT
CDR3aa: CASSQDHHSSGNTIYF
abundance: NA
len: 16
d_gene: NA
v_gene: TRBV3-1
j_gene: TRBJ1-3

CDR3nt: TGTGCCAGCAGTGCTTCGGACAGGGGAAATGAGCAGTTCTTC
CDR3aa: CASSASDRGNEQFF
abundance: many
len: 14
d_gene: TRBD1
v_gene: TRBV9
j_gene: TRBJ2-1

CDR3nt: TGTGCCAGCAGTTTAACGGACAGGGGACTCCAAGAGACCCAGTACTTC
CDR3aa: CASSLTDRGLQETQYF
abundance: many
len: 16
d_gene: TRBD1
v_gene: TRBV12-3/TRBV12-4
j_gene: TRBJ2-5

CDR3nt: TGTGCCAGCAGCGTAGGTGGTTTGTTTTCAGGGGACGAGCAGACAGATACGCAGTATTTT
CDR3aa: CASSVGGLFSGDEQTDTQYF
abundance: many
len: 20
d_gene: NA
v_gene: TRBV9
j_gene: TRBJ2-3

CDR3nt: TGTGCCAGCTCAATATCCGGGACAGATACTAACTATGGCTACACCTTC
CDR3aa: CASSISGTDTNYGYTF
abundance: many
len: 16
d_gene: TRBD1
v_gene: TRBV18
j_gene: TRBJ1-2

CDR3nt: TGTGCCAGCAGCATCGGGTGGGGAGGGCGGCCTCTGTTCGGCAATGAGCAGTTCTTC
CDR3aa: CASSIGWGGRPLFGNEQFF
abundance: many
len: 19
d_gene: TRBD2
v_gene: TRBV11-2
j_gene: TRBJ2-1

CDR3nt: TGTGCCAGCACCATGTTCTATAATTCACCCCTCCACTTT
CDR3aa: CASTMFYNSPLHF
abundance: few
len: 13
d_gene: NA
v_gene: TRBV6-1
j_gene: TRBJ1-6

CDR3nt: TGTGCCAGCAGTTTACTTCCGGGGGGGGGCGATGAGCAGTTCTTC
CDR3aa: CASSLLPGGGDEQFF
abundance: many
len: 15
d_gene: TRBD2
v_gene: TRBV27
j_gene: TRBJ2-1

CDR3nt: TGCAGCGTTGTCATTATCAGGGACGGAGAGACCCAGTACTTC
CDR3aa: CSVVIIRDGETQYF
abundance: NA
len: 14
d_gene: NA
v_gene: TRBV29-1
j_gene: TRBJ2-5

CDR3nt: TGTGCCAGCAGTTTGGGAGTAAACACAGATACGCAGTATTTT
CDR3aa: CASSLGVNTDTQYF
abundance: few
len: 14
d_gene: NA
v_gene: TRBV28
j_gene: TRBJ2-3

CDR3nt: TGTGCCAGCAGTTCTTACAGGGCTGAGGAGCAGTACTTC
CDR3aa: CASSSYRAEEQYF
abundance: NA
len: 13
d_gene: NA
v_gene: TRBV27
j_gene: TRBJ2-7

CDR3nt: TGTGCCAGCAGCTTAAGACTAGCGGGAGCAGATACGCAGTATTTT
CDR3aa: CASSLRLAGADTQYF
abundance: many
len: 15
d_gene: TRBD2
v_gene: TRBV7-2
j_gene: TRBJ2-3

CDR3nt: TGTGCCAGCAGCCAGGACAGGGGGCTGTACACTGAAGCTTTCTTT
CDR3aa: CASSQDRGLYTEAFF
abundance: many
len: 15
d_gene: TRBD1
v_gene: TRBV7-6
j_gene: TRBJ1-1

CDR3nt: TGTGCCAGCAGTTCGGGGGGAAATTTTAACTATGGCTACACCTTC
CDR3aa: CASSSGGNFNYGYTF
abundance: many
len: 15
d_gene: NA
v_gene: TRBV28
j_gene: TRBJ1-2